Sequencing of this T cell receptor (beta chain) was carried out in a study of shared clonotypes between healthy human individuals. General study findings and limits: Investigators collected only blood, and repertoires in tissues likely differ. The donor pool, a small one, limited the genetic and exposure-history diversity represented.

Recent vaccinations or acute infections were absent in the healthy HIV-negative adult donors. The material for each subset, its genomic DNA, was split evenly across several immunoSEQ plates. Data came from immunoSEQ multiplex PCR; TCRdb stores just in-frame clones and leaves some out. This sample has fewer than 500,000 clones; roughly 85% occur once, and the top ten carry around 12%. Trimming cost V 4 bases and J 5 bases, with 9 bases left between them. CDR3 size: 13 residues. CDR1 and CDR2 (germline): GTSNPN, SVGIG (reference sequence). With regard to this clone: The antigen is not known.

The sequence came from a woman aged 40 to 50 in good health. Some clones in this sample may be carry-over from other donors' samples. The chain couples TRBV30 to TRBJ1-6; D might be TRBD1 (5 bases). Sequencing was carried out using PBMCs. The CDR3 loop reads CAWTGPNNSPLHF. CDR3 bases: TGTGCCTGGACAGGGCCGAATAATTCACCCCTCCACTTT.